The 22 T cell receptor beta chains listed next were all sequenced from one sample in a study of T cell responses to AZD1222 COVID-19 vaccine. Libraries were prepared by immunoSEQ multiplex PCR; TCRdb keeps only in-frame clonotypes and omits some of them. The top ten clones hold approximately 2% of a sample with 150,000 to 200,000 clones, around 90% of them seen once. The sample was peripheral blood, taken on day 0 of AZD1222 vaccination. All receptors come from an adult in good health.

The V gene is TRBV11-3, the J gene TRBJ1-6; 10 positions agree with TRBD1. The CDR3 has 18 amino acids. CDR1 SGHNT and CDR2 YENEEA come from the germline V gene. The V segment lost 6 bases and the J segment 9 bases; nucleotides outside the gene matches: 17. CDR3 DNA sequence: TGTGCCAGCAGTATACCGACAGGGGGCAAAGGAGTAGCTTCACCCCTCCACTTT. Encoded protein: CASSIPTGGKGVASPLHF.

The chain recombines TRBV7-2 with TRBJ2-7; TRBD1 aligns across 8 bases. After removal of 5 bases from V and 0 bases from J, the junction contained 3 bases not matched to a gene. Germline values: CDR1 SGHTA, CDR2 FQGNSA. This CDR3 region has 14 residues. CDR3 amino acids: CASSTGQGSYEQYF. CDR3 nucleotides: TGTGCCAGCAGCACCGGACAGGGCTCCTACGAGCAGTACTTC.

This sequence joins TRBV19 and TRBJ1-1, with D unclear. This CDR3 has 12 residues. The germline gives CDR1 LNHDA, CDR2 SQIVND (reference sequence). The V end was cut by 3 bases, the J end by 4 bases, with 6 bases between. The CDR3 region is CASSMGSTEAFF. The CDR3 DNA reads TGTGCCAGTAGTATGGGATCCACTGAAGCTTTCTTT. Combining the CDR3 with reference TRBV19 and TRBJ1-1 gives the whole variable domain DGGITQSPKYLFRKEGQNVTLSCEQNLNHDAMYWYRQDPGQGLRLIYYSQIVNDFQKGDIAEGYSVSREKKESFPLTVTSAQKNPTAFYLCASSMGSTEAFFGQGTRLTVV.

J is TRBJ2-1 and V is TRBV5-6; TRBD2 matches 7 bases. Trimming removed 4 bases from V and 8 bases from J; junction bases left unmatched: 15. Germline V gene data show CDR1 as SGHDT and CDR2 as YYEEEE. This CDR3 spans 16 amino acids. The DNA of the CDR3 is TGTGCCAGCAGCCCTATAGCGGGCGGAGGTGGTTATGAGCAGTTCTTC. This gives the protein CASSPIAGGGGYEQFF.

This clone was detected only once. CDR3 sequence (DNA): TGTGCCAGCAGCCCTCCTTCGCGGATGGGGGGCGAGCAGTACTTC. This sequence encodes CASSPPSRMGGEQYF. The V call is TRBV13, the J call TRBJ2-7; a possible D gene is TRBD2 (6 bases). This CDR3 has 15 residues. Trimming shortened V by 5 bases and J by 6 bases, and 20 bases separated the two germline ends. Germline V lookup: CDR1 PRHDT, CDR2 FYEKMQ (reference sequence).

The CDR3 DNA sequence: TGTGCCAGCAGCTTGGGACGGGTGAACACTGAAGCTTTCTTT. This codes for CASSLGRVNTEAFF. The rearrangement joins TRBV7-2 to TRBJ1-1; TRBD1 is a possible D gene (5 bases). The germline gives CDR1 SGHTA, CDR2 FQGNSA. This CDR3 is built from 14 residues. Trimming removed 3 bases from V and 0 bases from J, with 8 bases in between. The full variable domain, with the rest looked up from reference TRBV7-2 and TRBJ1-1, is GAGVSQSPSNKVTEKGKDVELRCDPISGHTALYWYRQSLGQGLEFLIYFQGNSAPDKSGLPSDRFSAERTGGSVSTLTIQRTQQEDSAVYLCASSLGRVNTEAFFGQGTRLTVV.

This CDR3 is CASVRGPADTQYF. For the CDR3, the DNA is TGTGCCAGCGTGAGGGGCCCCGCAGATACGCAGTATTTT. The rearrangement joins TRBV11-2 to TRBJ2-3; TRBD1 or TRBD2 may be the D gene (5 bases each). Trimming took off 8 bases at V and 4 bases at J, with 13 bases between the two ends. Germline loops: CDR1 SGHAT, CDR2 FQNNGV. The CDR3 loop spans 13 amino acids. The full variable domain, completed using reference TRBV11-2 and TRBJ2-3, is EAGVAQSPRYKIIEKRQSVAFWCNPISGHATLYWYQQILGQGPKLLIQFQNNGVVDDSQLPKDRFSAERLKGVDSTLKIQPAKLEDSAVYLCASVRGPADTQYFGPGTRLTVL.

The chain joins TRBV5-1 to TRBJ1-5, with 9 bases that match TRBD1. Germline V lookup: CDR1 SGHRS, CDR2 YFSETQ. CDR3 size: 16 residues. The V gene end was trimmed by 5 bases and the J gene end by 4 bases; junction bases not matched to a gene: 10. The CDR3 reads CASRKGQGGGNQPQHF. CDR3 in DNA: TGCGCCAGCAGGAAGGGACAGGGAGGGGGAAATCAGCCCCAGCATTTT.

This clone was seen a few times. CDR3 bases: TGTGCCAGCAGCTTTAAGGGAGGTCATAATTCACCCCTCCACTTT. Protein product: CASSFKGGHNSPLHF. This chain connects TRBV7-9 to TRBJ1-6; no firm D call. Trimming took 3 bases from V and 5 from J, leaving 11 bases between them. CDR3 size: 15 residues. The germline gives CDR1 SEHNR, CDR2 FQNEAQ (reference sequence). The full variable domain, completed using reference TRBV7-9 and TRBJ1-6, is DTGVSQNPRHKITKRGQNVTFRCDPISEHNRLYWYRQTLGQGPEFLTYFQNEAQLEKSRLLSDRFSAERPKGSFSTLEIQRTEQGDSAMYLCASSFKGGHNSPLHFGNGTRLTVT.

The chain recombines TRBV12-3 or TRBV12-4 with TRBJ2-1; D call uncertain. The CDR3 runs to 11 residues. The V gene lost 8 bases and the J gene lost 3 bases, with 5 bases spanning the gap. The CDR3 region has the DNA TGTGCCAGCGTCCGCTACAATGAGCAGTTCTTC. Encoded protein: CASVRYNEQFF.

The J gene is TRBJ1-1, the V gene TRBV29-1, with 7 bases that match TRBD1. Germline CDR1 reads SQVTM; CDR2 reads ANQGSEA. CDR3 length: 13 amino acids. The J segment lost 1 base and the V segment lost 7 bases, leaving 6 bases of the junction unmatched. The CDR3 nucleotides are TGCAGCGGCCGACAGGGATCGAACACTGAAGCTTTCTTT. Protein: CSGRQGSNTEAFF.

The rearrangement joins TRBV7-2 to TRBJ2-7; tentatively, D is TRBD1 or TRBD2 (5 bases each). Per the germline V gene, CDR1 is SGHTA and CDR2 is FQGNSA. Trimming pared 5 bases from V and 3 bases from J, leaving 17 bases between. The CDR3 runs 15 residues. The CDR3 reads CASSLGASLFYEQYF. The DNA for the CDR3 is TGTGCCAGCAGCCTCGGGGCTTCCCTTTTCTACGAGCAGTACTTC. The complete variable domain, with remaining parts taken from reference TRBV7-2 and TRBJ2-7, reads GAGVSQSPSNKVTEKGKDVELRCDPISGHTALYWYRQSLGQGLEFLIYFQGNSAPDKSGLPSDRFSAERTGGSVSTLTIQRTQQEDSAVYLCASSLGASLFYEQYFGPGTRLTVT.

The gene calls are TRBV6-5 and TRBJ1-1; D gene ambiguous. The germline V gene encodes CDR1 MNHEY and CDR2 SVGAGI. The ends were cut back, 8 bases at V and 7 bases at J, with 20 bases in the middle. The CDR3 loop spans 14 amino acids. This CDR3 reads CASGTRGGFFEAFF. CDR3 bases: TGTGCCAGCGGAACGCGGGGAGGATTCTTTGAAGCTTTCTTT.

In its sample, this clone was seen once. The gene calls are TRBV15 and TRBJ2-2; D is possibly TRBD2 (6 bases). Germline V gene lookup returns CDR1 LNHNV and CDR2 YYDKDF (reference sequence). V lost 0 bases, J lost 5 bases, and 16 bases lay in between. This CDR3 comprises 17 residues. CDR3 coding DNA: TGTGCCACCAGCAGAGATTGGAGGGAAACGCGGACCGGGGAGCTGTTTTTT. Amino acid sequence: CATSRDWRETRTGELFF.

The gene calls are TRBV6-2 or TRBV6-3 and TRBJ1-5; D gene ambiguous. The germline V gene has CDR1 MNHEY and CDR2 SVGEGT. This CDR3 is built from 17 residues. Trimming removed 2 bases from V and 9 bases from J, with 23 bases in between. The CDR3 reads CASSYHQFRPLEGPQHF. CDR3 bases: TGTGCCAGCAGTTACCACCAATTCAGACCCCTTGAAGGGCCCCAGCATTTT.

The table lists this clone with a count of one. V usage is TRBV9 and J usage is TRBJ1-2; D is undetermined. In germline, CDR1 is SGDLS, CDR2 YYNGEE. CDR3 size: 14 residues. The V end lost 0 bases, the J end lost 8 bases, and 14 bases lay between the germline ends. The CDR3: CASSVEKLPEGYTF. The CDR3 DNA sequence: TGTGCCAGCAGCGTAGAGAAGTTGCCTGAGGGCTACACCTTC.

This chain joins TRBV15 and TRBJ1-4; D unresolved. V gave up 4 bases and J gave up 0 bases, with 9 bases separating them. This CDR3 is built from 15 residues. Germline values: CDR1 LNHNV, CDR2 YYDKDF (reference sequence). The DNA for the CDR3 is TGTGCCACCAGCAAAGGAGATGCAACTAATGAAAAACTGTTTTTT. Its protein is CATSKGDATNEKLFF.

The chain carries TRBV11-2 and TRBJ1-3; 8 bases match TRBD1. Germline assignment: CDR1 SGHAT and CDR2 FQNNGV. The length of the CDR3 is 15 residues. Trimming took 4 bases from V and 9 from J; bases not matched to a gene: 11. The CDR3 sequence: CASSSPGQARSTIYF. CDR3 DNA sequence: TGTGCCAGCAGCTCACCGGGACAGGCGCGAAGCACCATATATTTT.

The chain carries TRBV5-4 and TRBJ2-7; either TRBD1 or TRBD2 may fit D (5 bases each). V was clipped by 1 base and J by 3 bases, with 14 bases between them. This CDR3 spans 15 amino acids. CDR1 and CDR2 (germline): SGHNT, YYREEE (reference sequence). The CDR3 nucleotides read TGTGCCAGCAGCTTGCCCGCCGGGGACGGCTACGAGCAGTACTTC. This gives the protein CASSLPAGDGYEQYF.

CDR3 sequence (DNA): TGTGCCAGTAGAGCAGGACTCGGGCGGGATGAGCAGTTCTTC. This gives the protein CASRAGLGRDEQFF. V and J are TRBV19 and TRBJ2-1, with a weak D call TRBD2 (5 bases). V gave up 6 bases and J gave up 8 bases, with 17 bases separating them. This CDR3 comprises 14 residues. The germline CDR1 and CDR2 sequences are LNHDA and SQIVND (reference sequence).

This clone was detected ten times or more. The chain has TRBV4-1 and TRBJ2-7; TRBD2 matches 7 bases. CDR1 is MGHRA, CDR2 YSYEKL, per germline. The V gene end was trimmed by 7 bases and the J gene end by 0 bases; junction bases not matched to a gene: 9. The CDR3 consists of 15 residues. CDR3 in amino acids: CASTRGPGGSYEQYF. Here the CDR3 DNA reads TGCGCCAGCACCCGTGGGCCGGGGGGCTCCTACGAGCAGTACTTC.

The chain couples TRBV30 to TRBJ2-1; the D gene is possibly TRBD2 (6 bases). This CDR3 has 13 residues. Germline V gene sequence: CDR1 GTSNPN, CDR2 SVGIG (reference sequence). The V end lost 2 bases, the J end lost 5 bases, and 10 bases lay between the germline ends. CDR3 loop: CAWSPAGNNEQFF. The CDR3 nucleotides are TGTGCCTGGAGTCCGGCGGGGAACAATGAGCAGTTCTTC.